A single sample is the source of the 7 T cell receptor beta chains below, sequenced in a study of cytomegalovirus exposure and HLA in healthy donors. Both 60 Vbeta primers and 13 Jbeta primers went into the PCR. Profiling relied on immunoSEQ multiplex PCR, and the TCRdb table lists in-frame clones only, not all of them. The profile shows approximately 110,000 clones, 73% of them singletons. Sequenced material: PBMCs. The receptors derive from a middle-aged man in good health and CMV-seronegative.

This chain links TRBV27 with TRBJ1-5; D is unresolved. V shed 1 base and J shed 6 bases, with 16 bases lying between them. This CDR3 spans 16 amino acids. The germline V gene encodes CDR1 MNHEY and CDR2 SMNVEV (reference sequence). As DNA, the CDR3 is TGTGCCAGCAGTTTATACGGCTCCGGGGTTGGTCAGCCCCAGCATTTT. Its translation is CASSLYGSGVGQPQHF.

The chain joins TRBV7-9 to TRBJ2-5, with TRBD1 matching 8 bases. With V trimmed by 5 bases and J by 4 bases, 18 bases remained unmatched. CDR3 size: 18 residues. Per germline, CDR1 SEHNR and CDR2 FQNEAQ (reference sequence). CDR3 bases: TGTGCCAGCAGCCGTGGGGGTGCTGGCAGGGGGCCTCGAGAGACCCAGTACTTC. Translated: CASSRGGAGRGPRETQYF.

The rearrangement links TRBV15 to TRBJ2-1; 11 nucleotides line up with TRBD2. Germline V CDR1 and CDR2: LNHNV, YYDKDF (reference sequence). J lost 6 bases, V lost 4 bases, and 5 bases had no gene match. The CDR3 is 15 amino acids. The CDR3 loop is CATSKTTSGGNEQFF. Written as DNA, the CDR3 is TGTGCCACCAGCAAAACCACTAGCGGGGGCAATGAGCAGTTCTTC.

CDR3 DNA sequence: TGTGCCAGCAGCCAAGTCTTTATAGGGGTCTCCTACGAGCAGTACTTC. Amino acids: CASSQVFIGVSYEQYF. The chain recombines TRBV14 with TRBJ2-7, with D possibly matching TRBD1 (5 bases). Trimming stripped 1 base from V and 0 bases from J, with 13 bases between. Germline assignment: CDR1 SGHDN and CDR2 FVKESK. The CDR3 sequence is 16 residues long.

The chain couples TRBV6-1 to TRBJ2-3; 7 bases fit TRBD1. The CDR3 is 17 residues long. CDR1 MNHNS and CDR2 SASEGT come from the germline V gene. J was trimmed by 2 bases and V by 2 bases; bases with no gene match: 10. The chain's CDR3 is CASSEKEQGSYTDTQYF. The CDR3 nucleotides are TGTGCCAGCAGTGAAAAGGAACAGGGGTCCTACACAGATACGCAGTATTTT.

The gene calls are TRBV7-2 and TRBJ1-6; 9 bases agree with TRBD1. Per germline, CDR1 SGHTA and CDR2 FQGNSA. After removal of 4 bases from V and 5 bases from J, the junction contained 6 bases not matched to a gene. This CDR3 comprises 16 residues. The chain's CDR3 is CASSSTRQGDNSPLHF. CDR3 coding DNA: TGTGCCAGCAGCTCCACCCGACAGGGGGATAATTCACCCCTCCACTTT.

The chain joins TRBV6-1 to TRBJ2-3; D may be TRBD2 (5 bases). Germline V CDR1 and CDR2: MNHNS, SASEGT. The V end lost 7 bases, the J end lost 5 bases, and 16 bases lay between the germline ends. The CDR3 is 14 residues long. The DNA for the CDR3 is TGTGCCAGCACCGAGGGTCCAACGGGAGATACGCAGTATTTT. Translated: CASTEGPTGDTQYF.